This TCR beta chain was found in a study of blood T cell repertoires in COVID-19. Profiled with immunoSEQ multiplex PCR; TCRdb holds only in-frame clones, not every one. The table lists about 140,000 clones, around 80% of them singletons. This CDR3 contains 14 residues. The V gene's germline CDR1 is LNHDA and CDR2 SQIVND (reference sequence). The V gene end was trimmed by 7 bases and the J gene end by 4 bases; junction bases not matched to a gene: 7. Material for sequencing was peripheral blood. The TCR originated in a man aged 60 to 69 with acute or convalescent COVID-19. This sequence joins TRBV19 and TRBJ1-5, with 7 bases lining up with TRBD1. This chain's CDR3 is CASTVGTENQPQHF. In DNA, the CDR3 is TGTGCCAGTACCGTGGGGACAGAGAATCAGCCCCAGCATTTT.